Below, 15 T cell receptor beta chains from the same sample are listed, as sequenced in a study of blood T cell repertoires in COVID-19. The assay was immunoSEQ multiplex PCR, and TCRdb's table has in-frame clones only and misses some. The data show around 16,000 clones, around 90% seen once. Sequenced input: peripheral blood. These receptor sequences come from a human donor in a cohort sampled during active COVID-19.

The chain recombines TRBV7-8 with TRBJ1-5; TRBD1 is a possible D gene (6 bases). This CDR3 has 14 residues. The V end was cut by 5 bases, the J end by 5 bases, with 13 bases between. Germline CDR1 reads SGHVS; CDR2 reads FQNEAQ. The CDR3 reads CASSLLDRDQPQHF. In DNA, the CDR3 is TGTGCCAGCAGCCTCCTGGACAGAGATCAGCCCCAGCATTTT. The whole variable domain, filled in from reference TRBV7-8 and TRBJ1-5, reads GAGVSQSPRYKVAKRGQDVALRCDPISGHVSLFWYQQALGQGPEFLTYFQNEAQLDKSGLPSDRFFAERPEGSVSTLKIQRTQQEDSAVYLCASSLLDRDQPQHFGDGTRLSIL.

The chain couples TRBV30 to TRBJ2-1, with D unresolved. V gave up 4 bases and J gave up 0 bases, with 7 bases separating them. The V gene's germline CDR1 is GTSNPN and CDR2 SVGIG (reference sequence). The CDR3 covers 13 residues. The CDR3 region has the DNA TGTGCCTGGACAGGCAGCTCCTACAATGAGCAGTTCTTC. Translation gives CAWTGSSYNEQFF.

This chain links TRBV5-1 with TRBJ1-2; 10 bases map to TRBD1. Germline V lookup: CDR1 SGHRS, CDR2 YFSETQ. The ends lost 0 bases at V and 6 bases at J; junction bases unmatched: 5. The CDR3 covers 15 residues. CDR3 in amino acids: CASSLGQGAFDGYTF. In DNA form, the CDR3 reads TGCGCCAGCAGCTTGGGACAGGGGGCGTTTGATGGCTACACCTTC.

The chain has TRBV5-8 and TRBJ1-4, with D unresolved. V was cut by 1 base and J by 8 bases, with 15 bases left in between. CDR1 is SGHTS and CDR2 is YDEGEE in the germline V gene. This CDR3 is built from 15 residues. The CDR3 DNA is TGTGCCAGCAGCTTGTCGGGAAGGGTTGAGGAAAAACTGTTTTTT. Amino acids: CASSLSGRVEEKLFF.

The chain carries TRBV2 and TRBJ2-1, with 8 bases fitting TRBD1. CDR1 and CDR2 (germline): SNHLY, FYNNEI. The CDR3 sequence is 14 residues long. The J segment lost 8 bases and the V segment lost 6 bases, leaving 9 bases of the junction unmatched. The CDR3 region has the DNA TGTGCCAGCAGGGTGCGACAGGGGATCGATGAGCAGTTCTTC. Its protein product is CASRVRQGIDEQFF. The full variable domain, with the rest looked up from reference TRBV2 and TRBJ2-1, is EPEVTQTPSHQVTQMGQEVILRCVPISNHLYFYWYRQILGQKVEFLVSFYNNEISEKSEIFDDQFSVERPDGSNFTLKIRSTKLEDSAMYFCASRVRQGIDEQFFGPGTRLTVL.

The chain is built from TRBV4-1 and TRBJ1-2; TRBD1 aligns across 7 bases. This CDR3 is built from 21 residues. CDR1 is MGHRA and CDR2 is YSYEKL in the germline V gene. V was clipped by 4 bases and J by 2 bases; unmatched bases: 25. CDR3: CASSPHSVRGGRGHSNYGYTF. The CDR3 DNA reads as TGCGCCAGCAGCCCACACTCCGTCAGAGGGGGCAGGGGCCACTCAAACTATGGCTACACCTTC.

A few counts support this clone. This chain uses TRBV19 with TRBJ2-1, with TRBD1 matching 8 bases. Germline CDR1 is LNHDA and CDR2 is SQIVND (reference sequence). The CDR3 loop spans 15 amino acids. The ends lost 5 bases at V and 0 bases at J; junction bases unmatched: 3. The CDR3 DNA follows: TGTGCCAGTAGTGTCGACAGGGGCTCCTACAATGAGCAGTTCTTC. This codes for CASSVDRGSYNEQFF.

The chain joins TRBV13 to TRBJ1-3; D unclear. V was shortened by 4 bases and J by 2 bases, with 24 bases between the two germline ends. The length of the CDR3 is 19 residues. Germline values: CDR1 PRHDT, CDR2 FYEKMQ (reference sequence). CDR3 residues: CASSSRGHFSNYPGNTIYF. The CDR3 DNA is TGTGCCAGCAGCTCCCGAGGTCATTTTAGTAATTATCCTGGAAACACCATATATTTT.

The V call is TRBV6-6, the J call TRBJ2-3; D is ambiguous. Germline V gene lookup returns CDR1 MNHNY and CDR2 SVGAGI (reference sequence). This CDR3 is built from 14 residues. V lost 6 bases, J lost 0 bases, and 10 bases lay in between. CDR3 bases: TGTGCCAGCAGGCCCCAGACTAGCACAGATACGCAGTATTTT. Its translation is CASRPQTSTDTQYF.

The chain combines TRBV2 with TRBJ2-3; TRBD2 matches 7 bases. J was trimmed by 9 bases and V by 2 bases; bases with no gene match: 8. CDR1 and CDR2 (germline): SNHLY, FYNNEI. The CDR3 consists of 14 residues. The CDR3 DNA follows: TGTGCCAGCAGTGAAAGAGCGGGGTCTGACACGCAGTATTTT. Residues: CASSERAGSDTQYF.

CDR3 sequence reads: CAISEVQGADYGYTF. CDR3 nucleotides: TGTGCCATCAGTGAGGTTCAGGGGGCCGACTATGGCTACACCTTC. The chain employs TRBV10-3 and TRBJ1-2, with 8 bases aligning to TRBD1. The J segment lost 3 bases and the V segment lost 2 bases, leaving 5 bases of the junction unmatched. CDR1 and CDR2 (germline): ENHRY, SYGVKD. CDR3 size: 15 residues.

The gene calls are TRBV10-3 and TRBJ2-5; 7 bases map to TRBD1. Germline CDR1 is ENHRY and CDR2 is SYGVKD. This CDR3 has 15 amino acids. Trimming cost V 4 bases and J 2 bases; bases outside gene matches: 7. CDR3 loop: CAISAPQGKQETQYF. The CDR3 DNA is TGTGCCATCAGTGCCCCACAGGGGAAGCAAGAGACCCAGTACTTC.

The J gene is TRBJ2-5, the V gene TRBV19, with 11 bases aligning to TRBD1. The germline V gene encodes CDR1 LNHDA and CDR2 SQIVND (reference sequence). This CDR3 has 15 residues. V gave up 3 bases and J gave up 9 bases; unmatched junction bases: 9. The CDR3 reads CASSIGQGARGAQYF. CDR3 nucleotide sequence: TGTGCCAGTAGTATCGGACAGGGGGCAAGGGGGGCCCAGTACTTC.

This sequence joins TRBV10-3 and TRBJ2-7; TRBD2 matches at 12 bases. The germline V gene has CDR1 ENHRY and CDR2 SYGVKD. This CDR3 is built from 16 residues. V shed 3 bases and J 0 bases; nucleotides not matched to a gene: 3. CDR3 coding DNA: TGTGCCATCAGTGAACTAGCGGGGGGCAACTCCTACGAGCAGTACTTC. Its protein product is CAISELAGGNSYEQYF.

This chain links TRBV7-2 with TRBJ1-1, with 7 positions matching TRBD1. The V gene end was trimmed by 0 bases and the J gene end by 11 bases; junction bases not matched to a gene: 9. The CDR3 is made up of 14 amino acids. In germline, CDR1 is SGHTA, CDR2 FQGNSA. DNA of the CDR3: TGTGCCAGCAGCTTAGCCTCACAGGGGCGCCGGGCTTTCTTT. Protein: CASSLASQGRRAFF.